The 16 T cell receptor beta chains below were found in one sample sequenced in a study of blood T cells in healthy people across ages. For the second PCR, which ran for about 7 to 11 cycles, a sample-barcoded 5' primer and a J-beta primer mix were used. Each CDR3 protein gets one entry after TCRdb re-called the 5' RACE reads with MiXCR. The sample contains around 800,000 distinct CDR3 sequences, 62% of which appear only once. The sequenced sample was blood. These receptors originate from a man between 25 and 39 years old in good health.

This clonotype has just a few counts. The chain uses TRBV20-1 and TRBJ2-3, with a possible D match to TRBD1 (6 bases). The CDR3 spans 13 residues. Between the trimmed V and J ends, which lost 6 bases and 4 bases, there was a span of 14 bases. Germline CDR1 DFQATT, CDR2 SNEGSKA (reference sequence). CDR3 DNA: TGCAGTGCCACAAAGGACAGTTCAGATACGCAGTATTTT. Translated: CSATKDSSDTQYF.

The CDR3 loop is CASSLMTATYGYTF. CDR3 coding DNA: TGTGCCAGCAGCCTAATGACAGCCACCTATGGCTACACCTTC. V usage is TRBV7-2 and J usage is TRBJ1-2, with a possible D match to TRBD1 (5 bases). This CDR3 is 14 amino acids long. The V end lost 5 bases, the J end lost 4 bases, and 14 bases lay between the germline ends. Germline V lookup: CDR1 SGHTA, CDR2 FQGNSA.

The gene calls are TRBV7-2 and TRBJ2-5, with 7 bases matching TRBD1. The junction had 10 bases not matched to a gene; V was cut back by 8 bases and J by 1 base. The CDR3 sequence is 15 residues long. CDR1 and CDR2 from the germline V gene are SGHTA and FQGNSA. CDR3 sequence reads: CASQDNRGPQETQYF. DNA for the CDR3: TGTGCCAGCCAAGATAACAGGGGACCCCAAGAGACCCAGTACTTC. Filled out from reference TRBV7-2 and TRBJ2-5, the complete variable domain reads GAGVSQSPSNKVTEKGKDVELRCDPISGHTALYWYRQSLGQGLEFLIYFQGNSAPDKSGLPSDRFSAERTGGSVSTLTIQRTQQEDSAVYLCASQDNRGPQETQYFGPGTRLLVL.

This clonotype was observed a handful of times. In nucleotides, the CDR3 is TGCAGCGTGGGGGGGAGCGATCAGCCCCAGCATTTT. Translated: CSVGGSDQPQHF. This sequence joins TRBV29-1 and TRBJ1-5; D might be TRBD1 (5 bases). Deletions cut 6 bases from V and 5 bases from J, with 11 bases between. The CDR3 spans 12 residues. CDR1 and CDR2 (germline): SQVTM, ANQGSEA.

This clonotype appeared a single time. This chain joins TRBV6-5 and TRBJ2-5; D is tentatively TRBD1 or TRBD2 (5 bases each). Per the germline V gene, CDR1 is MNHEY and CDR2 is SVGAGI. The CDR3 sequence is 14 residues long. Trimming stripped 6 bases from V and 1 base from J, with 12 bases between. The CDR3 nucleotides are TGTGCCAGCAGACGAGCTGGGGGCCAAGAGACCCAGTACTTC. It yields the protein CASRRAGGQETQYF.

The rearrangement joins TRBV10-3 to TRBJ2-3; D possibly corresponds to TRBD1 (6 bases). The CDR3 runs to 14 residues. V shed 7 bases and J shed 3 bases, with 14 bases lying between them. Per the germline V gene, CDR1 is ENHRY and CDR2 is SYGVKD. CDR3 sequence (DNA): TGTGCCATCACCCAGGGCAGGGGAACAGATACGCAGTATTTT. Translation: CAITQGRGTDTQYF.

V gene TRBV2 combines with J gene TRBJ2-5; D gene unclear. TRBJ2-7 explains the end of the DNA better; the J call may be wrong. CDR1 SNHLY and CDR2 FYNNEI come from the germline V gene. This CDR3 is 12 amino acids long. CDR3 sequence: CASSEGWGEQYF. DNA for the CDR3: TGTGCCAGCAGTGAAGGGTGGGGCGAGCAGTACTTC.

This chain connects TRBV7-3 to TRBJ2-1; weak D call: TRBD2 (6 bases). V shed 4 bases and J shed 3 bases, with 10 bases lying between them. The CDR3 extends over 14 amino acids. Per germline, CDR1 SGHTA and CDR2 FQGTGA. CDR3 DNA: TGTGCCAGCAGCTCCACTAGCCGCTACAATGAGCAGTTCTTC. This encodes CASSSTSRYNEQFF. The whole variable domain, filled in from reference TRBV7-3 and TRBJ2-1, reads GAGVSQTPSNKVTEKGKYVELRCDPISGHTALYWYRQSLGQGPEFLIYFQGTGAADDSGLPNDRFFAVRPEGSVSTLKIQRTERGDSAVYLCASSSTSRYNEQFFGPGTRLTVL.

The chain combines TRBV7-9 with TRBJ1-5; unclear D gene. There are 16 residues in the CDR3. Germline-derived CDR1 and CDR2 are SEHNR and FQNEAQ (reference sequence). V gave up 0 bases and J gave up 0 bases, with 9 bases separating them. The CDR3 DNA reads as TGTGCCAGCAGCTTAGCGGGAGCACATAGCAATCAGCCCCAGCATTTT. It is translated as CASSLAGAHSNQPQHF.

The CDR3 bases are TGTGCCAGCAGTACTAGCGGAGAGACCCAGTACTTC. It yields the protein CASSTSGETQYF. The chain couples TRBV3-1 to TRBJ2-5; 8 nucleotides match TRBD2. Germline trimming cut 6 bases from V and 4 bases from J; bases unmatched to any gene: 1. The CDR3 extends over 12 amino acids. The V gene's germline CDR1 is LGHDT and CDR2 YNNKEL (reference sequence).

CDR3 sequence (DNA): TGTGCCAGCAGCCCGGGACAGGGGAGCAGTGAGACCCAGTACTTC. Its protein product is CASSPGQGSSETQYF. The chain is built from TRBV12-3 or TRBV12-4 and TRBJ2-5; 10 bases map to TRBD1. This CDR3 is 15 amino acids long. V was pared by 6 bases and J by 5 bases, with 9 bases of the junction left unmatched.

This rearrangement joins TRBV5-1 to TRBJ2-4; TRBD1 agrees at 11 bases. The end of the DNA fits TRBJ2-7 better, so the J call may be wrong. Germline-derived CDR1 and CDR2 are SGHRS and YFSETQ. This CDR3 is built from 14 residues. The CDR3 reads CARSRTGGPYEQYF. The CDR3 region has the DNA TGCGCCAGGAGCCGGACAGGGGGCCCATACGAGCAGTACTTC.

This clonotype has more than one count but fewer than ten. This chain connects TRBV7-8 to TRBJ2-3; D gene unclear. This CDR3 has 15 residues. The germline V and J ends were trimmed by 5 bases and 0 bases, with 12 bases remaining between them. The germline gives CDR1 SGHVS, CDR2 FQNEAQ. The CDR3 reads CASSTIVASTDTQYF. The CDR3 coding sequence is TGTGCCAGCAGCACCATAGTGGCTAGCACAGATACGCAGTATTTT.

The CDR3 loop is CASSPGLAGTHNEQFF. For the CDR3, the DNA is TGTGCCAGCAGCCCGGGACTAGCGGGGACCCACAATGAGCAGTTCTTC. The rearrangement links TRBV6-5 to TRBJ2-1, with 13 bases fitting TRBD2. Germline assignment: CDR1 MNHEY and CDR2 SVGAGI. The CDR3 consists of 16 residues. Germline trimming cut 6 bases from V and 5 bases from J; bases unmatched to any gene: 7.

The V call is TRBV6-5, the J call TRBJ2-5; tentative D call: TRBD2 (6 bases). CDR1 and CDR2 (germline): MNHEY, SVGAGI. This CDR3 comprises 15 residues. Trimming cost V 0 bases and J 5 bases, with 13 bases left between them. The CDR3 nucleotides are TGTGCCAGCAGTTACTCGGCGGGGCCAGGGGAGACCCAGTACTTC. Protein sequence: CASSYSAGPGETQYF.

This clonotype has just a few counts. The chain employs TRBV12-3 or TRBV12-4 and TRBJ2-1, with D perhaps given as TRBD1 or TRBD2 (5 bases each). Deletions cut 5 bases from V and 9 bases from J, with 20 bases between. There are 15 residues in the CDR3. The CDR3: CASSLRDGLGGEQFF. Written as DNA, the CDR3 is TGTGCCAGCAGTCTCCGGGACGGCCTTGGGGGTGAGCAGTTCTTC.